A single sample is the source of the 24 T cell receptor beta chains below, sequenced in a study of cytomegalovirus exposure and HLA in healthy donors. Clones were read by immunoSEQ multiplex PCR, and TCRdb kept only the in-frame ones, dropping some. The sample records about 280,000 clones, approximately 83% being singletons. The sample taken for sequencing was PBMCs. The receptors come from a woman aged 18-35 years in good health and CMV-seronegative.

This chain connects TRBV7-2 to TRBJ2-3; 10 bases align to TRBD1. The CDR3 consists of 15 residues. The V gene end was trimmed by 3 bases and the J gene end by 4 bases; junction bases not matched to a gene: 4. CDR1 and CDR2 (germline): SGHTA, FQGNSA. CDR3 sequence (DNA): TGTGCCAGCAGCTTTTCGGGGACAGGGGCAGATACGCAGTATTTT. It encodes CASSFSGTGADTQYF.

This clone was found once. The V call is TRBV5-4, the J call TRBJ2-3; TRBD1 aligns across 8 bases. V gave up 1 base and J gave up 1 base; unmatched junction bases: 2. This CDR3 has 15 residues. The germline V gene has CDR1 SGHNT and CDR2 YYREEE (reference sequence). The CDR3 bases are TGTGCCAGCAGCTTGTCAGGGGGCGGCACAGATACGCAGTATTTT. Protein: CASSLSGGGTDTQYF.

The chain carries TRBV6-5 and TRBJ2-1, with 7 bases that match TRBD1. The CDR3 loop spans 14 amino acids. The trim removed 7 bases at V and 2 bases at J, leaving 5 bases unmatched. Germline assignment: CDR1 MNHEY and CDR2 SVGAGI. The CDR3 region has the DNA TGTGCCAGCAACCGACAGGGAACCTACAATGAGCAGTTCTTC. Its translation is CASNRQGTYNEQFF.

This chain uses TRBV2 with TRBJ2-7, with 9 bases that match TRBD1. Germline loops: CDR1 SNHLY, CDR2 FYNNEI. After removal of 6 bases from V and 3 bases from J, the junction contained 6 bases not matched to a gene. The CDR3 has 14 amino acids. Here the CDR3 reads CASRGTGLGYEQYF. The CDR3 coding sequence is TGTGCCAGCAGGGGGACAGGGTTAGGCTACGAGCAGTACTTC.

The V gene is TRBV6-6, the J gene TRBJ2-7; 8 bases are a match to TRBD2. V dropped 0 bases and J dropped 2; count of bases not matched to a gene: 3. CDR1 MNHNY and CDR2 SVGAGI come from the germline V gene (reference sequence). This CDR3 contains 15 residues. The CDR3 nucleotides are TGTGCCAGCAGTTACTCGCCGGGAGGGGCCTACGAGCAGTACTTC. Residues: CASSYSPGGAYEQYF.

V and J are TRBV7-2 and TRBJ2-7, with D unresolved. The CDR3 totals 13 residues. Germline V gives CDR1 SGHTA, CDR2 FQGNSA. The germline V and J ends were trimmed by 7 bases and 3 bases, with 13 bases remaining between them. The CDR3 loop is CASTPGRGYEQYF. CDR3 bases: TGTGCCAGCACCCCGGGTCGAGGCTACGAGCAGTACTTC. The full variable domain, rest sourced from reference TRBV7-2 and TRBJ2-7, is GAGVSQSPSNKVTEKGKDVELRCDPISGHTALYWYRQSLGQGLEFLIYFQGNSAPDKSGLPSDRFSAERTGGSVSTLTIQRTQQEDSAVYLCASTPGRGYEQYFGPGTRLTVT.

This clone was observed once. CDR3 sequence: CASSLGPGVDSPLHF. The DNA of the CDR3 is TGTGCCAGCAGCTTAGGGCCAGGGGTAGATTCACCCCTCCACTTT. The chain carries TRBV11-3 and TRBJ1-6; TRBD1 is a possible D gene (6 bases). Germline lookup yields CDR1 SGHNT and CDR2 YENEEA. This CDR3 has 15 residues. Trimming pared 1 base from V and 8 bases from J, leaving 12 bases between. Variable domain in full (rest from reference TRBV11-3 and TRBJ1-6): EAGVVQSPRYKIIEKKQPVAFWCNPISGHNTLYWYLQNLGQGPELLIRYENEEAVDDSQLPKDRFSAERLKGVDSTLKIQPAELGDSAVYLCASSLGPGVDSPLHFGNGTRLTVT.

The V gene is TRBV15, the J gene TRBJ1-1, with 8 nucleotides matching TRBD1. V lost 9 bases to trimming and J lost 1 base; unmatched junction nucleotides: 1. This CDR3 spans 12 amino acids. From germline, CDR1 is LNHNV and CDR2 YYDKDF (reference sequence). CDR3 in DNA: TGTGCCACGACAGGGGAGAACACTGAAGCTTTCTTT. Protein product: CATTGENTEAFF.

V is TRBV4-3 and J is TRBJ2-2; D is unclear. Germline V gene data show CDR1 as LGHNA and CDR2 as YSLEER. The CDR3 extends over 13 amino acids. Trimming removed 4 bases from V and 6 bases from J, with 9 bases in between. The CDR3 loop is CASSPPIAGELFF. DNA for the CDR3: TGCGCCAGCAGCCCCCCTATAGCCGGGGAGCTGTTTTTT.

This clone appeared once. This sequence joins TRBV27 and TRBJ2-3; D is undetermined. Trimming pared 1 base from V and 0 bases from J, leaving 14 bases between. The CDR3 consists of 17 residues. Germline CDR1 is MNHEY and CDR2 is SMNVEV (reference sequence). CDR3 in amino acids: CASSLYYRFPSTDTQYF. In nucleotides, the CDR3 is TGTGCCAGCAGTTTATATTACAGATTCCCTAGCACAGATACGCAGTATTTT.

The chain uses TRBV19 and TRBJ2-3; 7 bases agree with TRBD1. The CDR3 has 15 amino acids. The germline gives CDR1 LNHDA, CDR2 SQIVND (reference sequence). Germline trimming cut 6 bases from V and 2 bases from J; bases unmatched to any gene: 8. The DNA for the CDR3 is TGTGCCAGTAGGGATAGGGGGCGCATCACAGATACGCAGTATTTT. It specifies CASRDRGRITDTQYF.

V and J are TRBV9 and TRBJ1-5; weak D call: TRBD1 (5 bases). V lost 0 bases, J lost 3 bases, and 13 bases lay in between. From germline, CDR1 is SGDLS and CDR2 YYNGEE. There are 16 residues in the CDR3. The CDR3 nucleotides are TGTGCCAGCAGCGTAGGGAGCAGGGCTAACAATCAGCCCCAGCATTTT. Its translation is CASSVGSRANNQPQHF.

The rearrangement links TRBV7-8 to TRBJ2-3; D not certain. The CDR3 has 12 residues. CDR1 and CDR2 from the germline V gene are SGHVS and FQNEAQ. V was trimmed by 7 bases and J by 5 bases, leaving 10 bases between them. The CDR3: CASNLVGDTQYF. Written as DNA, the CDR3 is TGTGCCAGCAACCTAGTCGGAGATACGCAGTATTTT.

The rearrangement links TRBV11-2 to TRBJ1-3, with 7 bases identical to TRBD1. V dropped 1 base and J dropped 5; count of bases not matched to a gene: 2. Germline assignment: CDR1 SGHAT and CDR2 FQNNGV. The CDR3 covers 14 residues. CDR3 amino acids: CASSLGQGRNTIYF. In DNA, the CDR3 is TGTGCCAGCAGCTTAGGACAGGGACGAAACACCATATATTTT.

Regarding this clone: One junction end does not reproduce the germline sequence, and a read error may be involved. V gene TRBV7-7 combines with J gene TRBJ2-5; 7 bases map to TRBD2. The CDR3 is 16 amino acids. Per the germline V gene, CDR1 is SSHAT and CDR2 is FNYEAQ (reference sequence). The CDR3 bases are TGTGCTAGCAGCGCCTACGGGTCCCCCGGGGGGGAGACCCAGTACTTC. Residues: CASSAYGSPGGETQYF.

This rearrangement joins TRBV11-2 to TRBJ1-1, with 7 bases aligning to TRBD1. This CDR3 is built from 14 residues. Germline loops: CDR1 SGHAT, CDR2 FQNNGV. Trimming took 1 base from V and 5 from J; bases not matched to a gene: 4. The CDR3 is CASSLAQGSTEAFF. CDR3 bases: TGTGCCAGCAGCTTAGCACAGGGGAGTACTGAAGCTTTCTTT.

On this clone: Sequence at one end of the junction differs from germline and may be a read error. Distinct nucleotide sequences in the sample also encode this CDR3. This chain connects TRBV6-5 to TRBJ2-7; possible D gene TRBD1, 7 bases. The CDR3 spans 14 residues. In germline, CDR1 is MNHEY, CDR2 SVGAGI. The CDR3: CASSWRDSHNEQYF. The CDR3 coding sequence is TGTGCCAGCAGCTGGCGGGACAGCCACAACGAGCAGTACTTT.

In DNA form, the CDR3 reads TGTGCCAGCAGTTACCGCAAAGCCGACAGGGATCTTGGCTACACCTTC. It encodes CASSYRKADRDLGYTF. This chain connects TRBV6-6 to TRBJ1-2, with 7 bases aligning to TRBD1. Germline V gives CDR1 MNHNY, CDR2 SVGAGI (reference sequence). This CDR3 has 16 amino acids. V trimming: 2 bases; J trimming: 7 bases; junction bases outside the gene matches: 13.

The chain has TRBV30 and TRBJ1-2; D not certain. Trimming took off 0 bases at V and 8 bases at J, with 13 bases between the two ends. The CDR3 sequence is 13 residues long. Germline CDR1 is GTSNPN and CDR2 is SVGIG (reference sequence). CDR3 DNA: TGTGCCTGGAGTGTACTCGGAGAAACAGGCTACACCTTC. Its translation: CAWSVLGETGYTF.

The chain has TRBV18 and TRBJ2-7; D ambiguous. V was shortened by 3 bases and J by 5 bases, with 11 bases between the two germline ends. The CDR3 extends over 13 amino acids. Germline V gene lookup returns CDR1 KGHSH and CDR2 LQKENI. The CDR3 nucleotides are TGTGCCAGCTCACCTCCCGGGTCTGACGAGCAGTACTTC. The encoded protein is CASSPPGSDEQYF.

The chain combines TRBV6-6 with TRBJ2-1; 10 bases align to TRBD2. CDR3 size: 15 residues. The ends lost 6 bases at V and 6 bases at J; junction bases unmatched: 8. Germline values: CDR1 MNHNY, CDR2 SVGAGI (reference sequence). The CDR3 loop is CASSTTSGLPNEQFF. CDR3 nucleotides: TGTGCCAGCAGCACGACTAGCGGGTTACCCAATGAGCAGTTCTTC.

This chain joins TRBV10-3 and TRBJ2-7; 12 nucleotides agree with TRBD2. The CDR3 length is 15 residues. The V gene's germline CDR1 is ENHRY and CDR2 SYGVKD. The V segment lost 6 bases and the J segment 5 bases; nucleotides outside the gene matches: 8. The CDR3 sequence is CAIRMSSGRADEQYF. The CDR3 DNA reads as TGTGCCATCAGGATGTCTAGCGGGAGGGCCGACGAGCAGTACTTC.

The chain employs TRBV27 and TRBJ2-6; perhaps TRBD1 as D (5 bases). Germline CDR1 and CDR2: MNHEY and SMNVEV (reference sequence). This CDR3 region has 16 residues. The germline V and J ends were trimmed by 5 bases and 3 bases, with 14 bases remaining between them. The CDR3 DNA reads TGTGCCAGCAGTGGCCCAGGGAATGATGGGGCCAACGTCCTGACTTTC. It translates to CASSGPGNDGANVLTF.

The V and J genes are TRBV27 and TRBJ1-6; the match to TRBD1 covers 7 bases. The CDR3 length is 14 residues. From germline, CDR1 is MNHEY and CDR2 SMNVEV (reference sequence). The trim removed 6 bases at V and 3 bases at J, leaving 2 bases unmatched. CDR3 in amino acids: CASRAGGYNSPLHF. CDR3 coding DNA: TGTGCCAGCAGGGCAGGGGGCTATAATTCACCCCTCCACTTT.